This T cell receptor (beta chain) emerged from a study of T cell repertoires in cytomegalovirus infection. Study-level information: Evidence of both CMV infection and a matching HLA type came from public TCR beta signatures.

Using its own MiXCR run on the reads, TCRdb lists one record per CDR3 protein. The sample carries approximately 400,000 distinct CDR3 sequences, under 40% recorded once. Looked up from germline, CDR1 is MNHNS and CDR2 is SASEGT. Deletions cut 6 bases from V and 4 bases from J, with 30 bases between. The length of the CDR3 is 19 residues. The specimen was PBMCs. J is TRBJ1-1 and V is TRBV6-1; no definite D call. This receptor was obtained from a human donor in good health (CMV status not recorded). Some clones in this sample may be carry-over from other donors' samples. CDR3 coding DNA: TGTGCCAGCAGAGGCCGAGGTCGGACTTCTGTTTTGGCGGGCACTGAAGCTTTCTTT. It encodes CASRGRGRTSVLAGTEAFF.